Below, one T cell receptor beta chain is given with its context. Sequencing was performed with immunoSEQ multiplex PCR; in TCRdb, only in-frame clones are kept and a portion is missing. The top ten clones hold about 7.2% of a sample with more than 200,000 clones, more than 70% of them seen once. The entry originates in a study of blood T cell repertoires in COVID-19. The overall study: Samples came from the United States, Italy and Spain, spanning acute and convalescent COVID-19.

Sequencing was carried out using PBMCs or T cells enriched from blood (not recorded which). The clonotype originates from a woman in her thirties or forties with acute COVID-19.

CDR3 amino acids: CSVEGGLAGADEQYF. In DNA form, the CDR3 reads TGCAGCGTTGAAGGGGGGTTAGCGGGAGCGGACGAGCAGTACTTC. The gene calls are TRBV29-1 and TRBJ2-7, with TRBD2 matching over 9 bases. V shed 1 base and J 5 bases; nucleotides not matched to a gene: 9. The CDR3 has 15 residues. Germline CDR1 reads SQVTM; CDR2 reads ANQGSEA.